This TCR beta chain emerged from a study of T cells in Graves' hyperthyroidism and ophthalmopathy. Each diagnosis drew on symptoms, thyroxine, TRAb, thyroid ultrasound and orbital computed tomography findings. The CDR3 extends over 15 amino acids. Germline loops: CDR1 SEHNR, CDR2 FQNEAQ (reference sequence). Trimming shortened V by 5 bases and J by 0 bases, and 12 bases separated the two germline ends. The investigators amplified TCR beta CDR3 regions from RNA transcripts. RT-PCR in the first round (using the HTBI primer set) targeted the TCR CDR3. TCRdb re-called the multiplex PCR reads with MiXCR, one entry per CDR3 protein. Seen here are roughly 580,000 distinct CDR3 sequences, just over 45% observed once, and the top ten hold approximately 8.2%.

This receptor was obtained from a woman younger than 35 with Graves' hyperthyroidism. Sequenced input: peripheral blood or thyroid tissue (not recorded which). The chain has TRBV7-9 and TRBJ2-3; possibly TRBD2 for D (5 bases). CDR3 nucleotides: TGTGCCAGCAGCCGAGACTATTCTAGCACAGATACGCAGTATTTT. It codes for CASSRDYSSTDTQYF.